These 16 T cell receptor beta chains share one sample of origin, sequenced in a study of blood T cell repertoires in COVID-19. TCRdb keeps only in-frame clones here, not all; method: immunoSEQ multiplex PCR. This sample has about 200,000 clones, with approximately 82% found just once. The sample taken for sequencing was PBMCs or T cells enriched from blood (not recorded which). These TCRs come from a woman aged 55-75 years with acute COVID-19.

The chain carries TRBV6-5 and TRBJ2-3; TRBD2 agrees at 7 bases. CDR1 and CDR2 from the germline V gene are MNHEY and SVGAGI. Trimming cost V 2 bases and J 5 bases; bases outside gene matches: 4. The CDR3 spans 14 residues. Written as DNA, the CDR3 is TGTGCCAGCAGTTACCAGCGGGGAAAAGATACGCAGTATTTT. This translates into CASSYQRGKDTQYF.

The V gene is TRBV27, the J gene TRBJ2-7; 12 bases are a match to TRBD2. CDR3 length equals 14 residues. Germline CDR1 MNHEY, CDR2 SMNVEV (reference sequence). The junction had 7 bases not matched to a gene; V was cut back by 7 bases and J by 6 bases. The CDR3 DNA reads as TGTGCCAGCACCCCCCCGGGACTAGCGGGCGAGCAGTACTTC. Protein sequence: CASTPPGLAGEQYF.

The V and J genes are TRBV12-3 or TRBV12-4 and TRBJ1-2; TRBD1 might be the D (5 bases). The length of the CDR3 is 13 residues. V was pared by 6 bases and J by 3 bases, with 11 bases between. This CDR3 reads CASRPGTDYGYTF. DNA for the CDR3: TGTGCCAGCAGGCCCGGGACTGACTATGGCTACACCTTC.

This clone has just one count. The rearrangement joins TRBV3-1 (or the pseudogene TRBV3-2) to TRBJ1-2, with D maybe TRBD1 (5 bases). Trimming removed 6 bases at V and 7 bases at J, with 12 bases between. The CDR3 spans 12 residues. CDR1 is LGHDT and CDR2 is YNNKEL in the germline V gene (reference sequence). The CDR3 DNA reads TGTGCCAGCAGTCGGTCGGGGGGTGGCTACACCTTC. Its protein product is CASSRSGGGYTF.

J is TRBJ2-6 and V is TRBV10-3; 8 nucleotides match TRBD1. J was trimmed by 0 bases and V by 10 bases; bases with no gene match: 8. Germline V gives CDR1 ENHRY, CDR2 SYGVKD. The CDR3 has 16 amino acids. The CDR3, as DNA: TGTGCCAGTCAGGACAGGGAAAACTCTGGGGCCAACGTCCTGACTTTC. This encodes CASQDRENSGANVLTF.

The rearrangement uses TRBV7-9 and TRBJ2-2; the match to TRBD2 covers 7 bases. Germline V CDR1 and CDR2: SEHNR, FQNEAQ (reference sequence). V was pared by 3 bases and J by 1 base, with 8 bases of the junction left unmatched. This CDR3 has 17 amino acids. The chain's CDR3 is CASSFPWGRENTGELFF. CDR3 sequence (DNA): TGTGCCAGCAGCTTCCCATGGGGGAGGGAGAACACCGGGGAGCTGTTTTTT.

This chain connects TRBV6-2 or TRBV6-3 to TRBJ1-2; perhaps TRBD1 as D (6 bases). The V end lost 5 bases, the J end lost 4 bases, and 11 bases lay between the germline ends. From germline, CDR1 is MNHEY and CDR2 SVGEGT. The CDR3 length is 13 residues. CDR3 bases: TGTGCCAGCAGTGGCCGGGACACCTATGGCTACACCTTC. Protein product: CASSGRDTYGYTF.

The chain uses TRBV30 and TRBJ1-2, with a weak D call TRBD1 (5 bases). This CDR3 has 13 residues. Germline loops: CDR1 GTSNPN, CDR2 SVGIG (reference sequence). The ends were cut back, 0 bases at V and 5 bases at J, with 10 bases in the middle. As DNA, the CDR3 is TGTGCCTGGAGTGTCGGGGGAATTTATGGCTACACCTTC. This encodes CAWSVGGIYGYTF.

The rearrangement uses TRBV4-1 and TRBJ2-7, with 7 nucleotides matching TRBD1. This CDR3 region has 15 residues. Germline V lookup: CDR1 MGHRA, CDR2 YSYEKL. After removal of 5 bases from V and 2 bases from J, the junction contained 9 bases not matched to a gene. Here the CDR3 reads CASSVQGEGTYEQYV. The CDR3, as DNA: TGCGCCAGCAGCGTCCAGGGGGAAGGAACCTACGAGCAGTACGTC.

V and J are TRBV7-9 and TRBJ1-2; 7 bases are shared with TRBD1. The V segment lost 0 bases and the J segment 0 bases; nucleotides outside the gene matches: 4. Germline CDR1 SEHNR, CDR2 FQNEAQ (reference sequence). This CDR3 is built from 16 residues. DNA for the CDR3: TGTGCCAGCAGCTTAGCGGCAGGGGGTCCTAACTATGGCTACACCTTC. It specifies CASSLAAGGPNYGYTF.

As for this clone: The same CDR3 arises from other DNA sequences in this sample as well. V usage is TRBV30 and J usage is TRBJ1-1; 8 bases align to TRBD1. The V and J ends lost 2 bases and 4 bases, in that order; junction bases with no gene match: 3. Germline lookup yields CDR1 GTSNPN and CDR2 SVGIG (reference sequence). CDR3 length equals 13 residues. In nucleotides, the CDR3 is TGTGCCTGGAGTTCAGGGGGCGGCACTGAAGCTTTCTTT. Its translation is CAWSSGGGTEAFF.

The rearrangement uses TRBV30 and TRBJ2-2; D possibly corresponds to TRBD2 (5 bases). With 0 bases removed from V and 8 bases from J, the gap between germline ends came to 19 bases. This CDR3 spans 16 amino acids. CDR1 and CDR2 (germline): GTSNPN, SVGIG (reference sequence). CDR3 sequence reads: CAWSVLVGVAGGELFF. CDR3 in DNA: TGTGCCTGGAGTGTACTTGTGGGAGTAGCCGGTGGGGAGCTGTTTTTT.

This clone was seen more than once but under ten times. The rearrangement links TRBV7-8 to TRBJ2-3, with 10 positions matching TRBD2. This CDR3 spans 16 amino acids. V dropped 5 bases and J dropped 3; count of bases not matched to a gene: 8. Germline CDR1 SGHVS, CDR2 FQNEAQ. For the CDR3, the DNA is TGTGCCAGCAGCCCGCGCCTAGCGGGAGTTACAGATACGCAGTATTTT. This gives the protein CASSPRLAGVTDTQYF. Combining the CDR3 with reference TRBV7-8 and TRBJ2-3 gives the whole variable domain GAGVSQSPRYKVAKRGQDVALRCDPISGHVSLFWYQQALGQGPEFLTYFQNEAQLDKSGLPSDRFFAERPEGSVSTLKIQRTQQEDSAVYLCASSPRLAGVTDTQYFGPGTRLTVL.

CDR3 in DNA: TGCGCCAGCAGCTTGGACTCGGGCGGAGGCTCTTCCGAGCAGTACTTC. Translation gives CASSLDSGGGSSEQYF. The chain couples TRBV5-1 to TRBJ2-7, with D perhaps matching TRBD2 (5 bases). CDR3 size: 16 residues. Germline assignment: CDR1 SGHRS and CDR2 YFSETQ. Trimming shortened V by 0 bases and J by 6 bases, and 19 bases separated the two germline ends.

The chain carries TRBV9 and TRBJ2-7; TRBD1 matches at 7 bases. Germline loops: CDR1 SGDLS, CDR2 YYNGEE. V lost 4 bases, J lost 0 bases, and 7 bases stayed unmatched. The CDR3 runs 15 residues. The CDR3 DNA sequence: TGTGCCAGCAGCCTCCGGGACAGAAGCTCCTACGAGCAGTACTTC. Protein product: CASSLRDRSSYEQYF.

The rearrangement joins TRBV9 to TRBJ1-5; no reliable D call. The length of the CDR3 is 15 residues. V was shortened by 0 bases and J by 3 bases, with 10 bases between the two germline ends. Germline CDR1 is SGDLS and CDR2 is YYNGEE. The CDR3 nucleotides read TGTGCCAGCAGCGTAGACGGCGGTTACAATCAGCCCCAGCATTTT. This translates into CASSVDGGYNQPQHF.